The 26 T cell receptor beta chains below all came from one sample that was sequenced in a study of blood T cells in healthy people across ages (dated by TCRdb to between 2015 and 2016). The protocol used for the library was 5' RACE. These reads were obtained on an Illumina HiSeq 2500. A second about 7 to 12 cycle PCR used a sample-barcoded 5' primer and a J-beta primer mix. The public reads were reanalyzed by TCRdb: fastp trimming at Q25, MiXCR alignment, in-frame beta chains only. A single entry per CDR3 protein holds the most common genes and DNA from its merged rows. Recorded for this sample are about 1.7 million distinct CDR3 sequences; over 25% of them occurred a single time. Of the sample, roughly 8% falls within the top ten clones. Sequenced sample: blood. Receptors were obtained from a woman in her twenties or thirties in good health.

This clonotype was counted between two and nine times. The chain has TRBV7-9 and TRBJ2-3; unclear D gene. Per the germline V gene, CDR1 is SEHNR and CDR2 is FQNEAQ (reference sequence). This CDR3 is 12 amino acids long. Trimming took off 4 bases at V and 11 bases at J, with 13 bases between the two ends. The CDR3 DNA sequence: TGTGCCAGCAGCTACTCCGCGGACCTGCAGTATTTT. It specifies CASSYSADLQYF.

CDR3 in amino acids: CASSAEVTPNTEAFF. The CDR3 nucleotides read TGTGCCAGCAGCGCAGAGGTCACACCTAACACTGAAGCTTTCTTT. The V call is TRBV9, the J call TRBJ1-1, with no clear D. Germline lookup yields CDR1 SGDLS and CDR2 YYNGEE. V lost 3 bases and J lost 2, with 14 bases in between. The CDR3 has 15 residues. Full variable domain (remainder filled in from reference TRBV9 and TRBJ1-1): DSGVTQTPKHLITATGQRVTLRCSPRSGDLSVYWYQQSLDQGLQFLIQYYNGEERAKGNILERFSAQQFPDLHSELNLSSLELGDSALYFCASSAEVTPNTEAFFGQGTRLTVV.

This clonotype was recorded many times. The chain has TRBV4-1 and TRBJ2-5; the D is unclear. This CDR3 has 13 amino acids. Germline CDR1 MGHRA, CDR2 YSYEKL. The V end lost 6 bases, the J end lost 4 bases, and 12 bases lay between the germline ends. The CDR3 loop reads CASRRSALETQYF. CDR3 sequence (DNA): TGCGCCAGCAGGCGTTCTGCCCTAGAGACCCAGTACTTC.

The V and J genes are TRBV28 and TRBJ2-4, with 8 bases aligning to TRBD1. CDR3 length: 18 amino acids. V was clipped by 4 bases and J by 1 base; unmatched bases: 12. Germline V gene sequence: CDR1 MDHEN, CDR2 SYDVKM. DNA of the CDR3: TGTGCCAGCAGTTCGAATATCTGGACAGGGAGGGCCAAAAACATTCAGTACTTC. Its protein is CASSSNIWTGRAKNIQYF.

CDR3 sequence: CNVIPREEQFF. In nucleotides, the CDR3 is TGCAACGTGATTCCGAGGGAGGAGCAGTTCTTC. The chain carries TRBV29-1 and TRBJ2-1, with D perhaps TRBD2 (5 bases). CDR3 length equals 11 residues. The germline gives CDR1 SQVTM, CDR2 ANQGSEA.

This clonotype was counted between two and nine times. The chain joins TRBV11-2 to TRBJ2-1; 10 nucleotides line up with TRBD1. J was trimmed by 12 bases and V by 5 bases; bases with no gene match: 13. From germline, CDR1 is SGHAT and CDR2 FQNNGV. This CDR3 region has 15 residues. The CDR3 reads CASSLGQGRPDGQFF. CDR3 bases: TGTGCCAGCAGCCTGGGACAGGGGCGCCCTGATGGGCAGTTCTTC. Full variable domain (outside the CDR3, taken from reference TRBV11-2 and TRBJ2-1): EAGVAQSPRYKIIEKRQSVAFWCNPISGHATLYWYQQILGQGPKLLIQFQNNGVVDDSQLPKDRFSAERLKGVDSTLKIQPAKLEDSAVYLCASSLGQGRPDGQFFGPGTRLTVL.

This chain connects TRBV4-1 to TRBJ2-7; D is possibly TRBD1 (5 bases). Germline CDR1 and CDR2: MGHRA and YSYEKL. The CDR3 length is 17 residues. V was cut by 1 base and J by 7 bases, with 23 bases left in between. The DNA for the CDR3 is TGCGCCAGCAGCCAAGGCACGACAGCCACCCTCTACAATGAGCAGTACTTC. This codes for CASSQGTTATLYNEQYF.

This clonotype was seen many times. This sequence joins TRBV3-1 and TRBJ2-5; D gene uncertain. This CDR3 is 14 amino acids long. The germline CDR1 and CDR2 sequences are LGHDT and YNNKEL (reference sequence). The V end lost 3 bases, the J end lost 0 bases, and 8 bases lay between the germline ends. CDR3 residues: CASSQPPYQETQYF. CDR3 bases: TGTGCCAGCAGCCAGCCTCCATACCAAGAGACCCAGTACTTC.

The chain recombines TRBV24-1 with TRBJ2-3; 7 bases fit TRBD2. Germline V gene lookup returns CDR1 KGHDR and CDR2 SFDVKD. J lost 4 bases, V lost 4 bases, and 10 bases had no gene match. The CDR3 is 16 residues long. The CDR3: CATSDPGLDSPDTQYF. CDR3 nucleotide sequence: TGTGCCACCAGTGACCCCGGACTAGACAGTCCAGATACGCAGTATTTT.

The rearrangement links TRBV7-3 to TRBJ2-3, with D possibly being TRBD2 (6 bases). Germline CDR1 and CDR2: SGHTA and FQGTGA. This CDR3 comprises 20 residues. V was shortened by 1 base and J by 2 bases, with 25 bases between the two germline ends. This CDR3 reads CASSLNPGRRGAGNTDTQYF. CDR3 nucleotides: TGTGCCAGCAGCTTAAACCCCGGGCGACGCGGGGCGGGGAACACAGATACGCAGTATTTT. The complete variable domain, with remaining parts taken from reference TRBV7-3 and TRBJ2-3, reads GAGVSQTPSNKVTEKGKYVELRCDPISGHTALYWYRQSLGQGPEFLIYFQGTGAADDSGLPNDRFFAVRPEGSVSTLKIQRTERGDSAVYLCASSLNPGRRGAGNTDTQYFGPGTRLTVL.

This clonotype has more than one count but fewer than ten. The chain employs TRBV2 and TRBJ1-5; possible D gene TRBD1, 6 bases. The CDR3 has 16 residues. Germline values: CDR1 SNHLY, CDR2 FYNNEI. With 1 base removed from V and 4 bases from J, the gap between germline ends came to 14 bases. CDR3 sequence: CASSEETGRRNQPQHF. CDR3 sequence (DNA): TGTGCCAGCAGTGAAGAAACAGGGCGTAGAAATCAGCCCCAGCATTTT.

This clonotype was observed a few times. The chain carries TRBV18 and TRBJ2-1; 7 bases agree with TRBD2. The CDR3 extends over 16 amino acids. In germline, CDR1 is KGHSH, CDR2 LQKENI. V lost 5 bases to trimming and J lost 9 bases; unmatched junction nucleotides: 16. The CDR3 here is CASSAVGAGRGSEQFF. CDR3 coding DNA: TGTGCCAGCTCAGCCGTGGGAGCGGGGAGAGGAAGTGAGCAGTTCTTC.

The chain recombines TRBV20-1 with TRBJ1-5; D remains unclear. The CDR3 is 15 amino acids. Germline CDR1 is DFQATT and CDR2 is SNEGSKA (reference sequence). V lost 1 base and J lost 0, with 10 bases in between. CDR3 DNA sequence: TGCAGTGCTAGAGGAGGCGGATATAGCAATCAGCCCCAGCATTTT. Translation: CSARGGGYSNQPQHF.

In DNA form, the CDR3 reads TGTGCCATCAGTGAGTTGGGGACTGAAGCTTTCTTT. Translated, it gives CAISELGTEAFF. The J gene is TRBJ1-1, the V gene TRBV10-3; D gene unclear. Germline V gene lookup returns CDR1 ENHRY and CDR2 SYGVKD. The CDR3 loop spans 12 amino acids. Trimming removed 1 base from V and 5 bases from J, with 5 bases in between.

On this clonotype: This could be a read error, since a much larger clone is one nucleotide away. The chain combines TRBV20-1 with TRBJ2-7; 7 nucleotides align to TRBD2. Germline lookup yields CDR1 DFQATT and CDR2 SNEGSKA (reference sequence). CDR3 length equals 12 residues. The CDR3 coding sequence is TGCAATGCTCATCCTAGCGGCTACGAGCAGTACTTC. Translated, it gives CNAHPSGYEQYF.

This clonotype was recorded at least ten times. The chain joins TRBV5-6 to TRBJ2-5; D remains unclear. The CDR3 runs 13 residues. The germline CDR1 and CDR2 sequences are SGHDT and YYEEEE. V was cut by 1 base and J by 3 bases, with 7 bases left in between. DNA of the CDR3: TGTGCCAGCAGCTTGATCTTGGAAGAGACCCAGTACTTC. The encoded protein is CASSLILEETQYF.

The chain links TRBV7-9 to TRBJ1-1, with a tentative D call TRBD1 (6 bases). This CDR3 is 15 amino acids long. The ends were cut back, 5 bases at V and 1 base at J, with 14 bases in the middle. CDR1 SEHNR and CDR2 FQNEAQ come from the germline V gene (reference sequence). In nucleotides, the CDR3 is TGTGCCAGCAGCACAGGACAGACCGGGAACACTGAAGCTTTCTTT. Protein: CASSTGQTGNTEAFF. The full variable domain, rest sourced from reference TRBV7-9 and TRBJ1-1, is DTGVSQNPRHKITKRGQNVTFRCDPISEHNRLYWYRQTLGQGPEFLTYFQNEAQLEKSRLLSDRFSAERPKGSFSTLEIQRTEQGDSAMYLCASSTGQTGNTEAFFGQGTRLTVV.

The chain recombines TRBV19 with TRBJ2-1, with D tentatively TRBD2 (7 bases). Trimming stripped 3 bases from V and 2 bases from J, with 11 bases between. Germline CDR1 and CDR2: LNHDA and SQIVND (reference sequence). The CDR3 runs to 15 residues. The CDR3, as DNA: TGTGCCAGTAGTATCCGGGGGGCCGCCTACAATGAGCAGTTCTTC. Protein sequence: CASSIRGAAYNEQFF.

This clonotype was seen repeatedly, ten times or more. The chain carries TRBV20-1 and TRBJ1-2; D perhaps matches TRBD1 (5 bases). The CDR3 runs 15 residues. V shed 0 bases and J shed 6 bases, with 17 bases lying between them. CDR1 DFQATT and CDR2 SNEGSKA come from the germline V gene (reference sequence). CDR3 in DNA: TGCAGTGCTAGAGATGTACAGGCCCCCAGAGATGGCTACACCTTC. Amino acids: CSARDVQAPRDGYTF.

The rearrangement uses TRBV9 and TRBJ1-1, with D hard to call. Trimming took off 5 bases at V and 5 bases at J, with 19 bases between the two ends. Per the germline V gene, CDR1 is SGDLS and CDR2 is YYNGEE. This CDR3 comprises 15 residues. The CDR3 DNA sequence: TGTGCCAGCAGTACCTTCTCCGTGGCGGGTACTGAAGCTTTCTTT. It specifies CASSTFSVAGTEAFF.

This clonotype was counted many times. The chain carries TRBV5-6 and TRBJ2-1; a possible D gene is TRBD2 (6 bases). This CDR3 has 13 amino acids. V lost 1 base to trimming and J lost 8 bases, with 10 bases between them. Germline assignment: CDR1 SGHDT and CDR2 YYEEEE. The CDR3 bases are TGTGCCAGCAGCTTGCTCGGGAGAGATGAGCAGTTCTTC. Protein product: CASSLLGRDEQFF.

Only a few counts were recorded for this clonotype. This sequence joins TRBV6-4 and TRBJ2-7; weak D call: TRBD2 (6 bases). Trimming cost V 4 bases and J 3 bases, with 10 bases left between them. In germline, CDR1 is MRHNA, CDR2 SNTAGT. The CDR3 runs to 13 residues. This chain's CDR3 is CASSVREGYEQYF. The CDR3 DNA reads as TGTGCCAGCAGTGTGCGGGAAGGCTACGAGCAGTACTTC.

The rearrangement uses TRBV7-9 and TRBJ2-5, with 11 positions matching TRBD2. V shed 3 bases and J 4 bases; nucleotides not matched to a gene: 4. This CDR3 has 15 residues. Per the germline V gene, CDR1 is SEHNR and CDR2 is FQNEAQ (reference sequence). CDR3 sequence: CASSFELAGVETQYF. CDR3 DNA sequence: TGTGCCAGCAGCTTCGAACTAGCGGGAGTAGAGACCCAGTACTTC.

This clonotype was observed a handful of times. The CDR3 spells CASSLRSRAGYEKLFF. CDR3 nucleotides: TGCGCCAGCAGCTTGAGGTCCCGGGCCGGCTACGAAAAACTGTTTTTT. This chain connects TRBV5-1 to TRBJ1-4, with unresolved D. The germline V gene has CDR1 SGHRS and CDR2 YFSETQ. The CDR3 has 16 residues. V gave up 1 base and J gave up 8 bases, with 18 bases separating them.

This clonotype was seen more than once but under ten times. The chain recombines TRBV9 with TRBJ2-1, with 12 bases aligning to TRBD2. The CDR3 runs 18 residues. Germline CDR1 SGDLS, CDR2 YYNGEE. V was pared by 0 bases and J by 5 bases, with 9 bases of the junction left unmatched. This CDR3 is CASSVVASGGVGDNEQFF. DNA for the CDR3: TGTGCCAGCAGCGTAGTTGCTAGCGGGGGGGTGGGGGACAATGAGCAGTTCTTC.

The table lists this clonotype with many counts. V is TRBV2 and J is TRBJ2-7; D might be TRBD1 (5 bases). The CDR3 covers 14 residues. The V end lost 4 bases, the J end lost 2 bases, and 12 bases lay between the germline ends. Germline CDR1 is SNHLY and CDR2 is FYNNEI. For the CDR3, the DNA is TGTGCCAGCAGTGGCGACAGCCCCGCCTACGAGCAGTACTTC. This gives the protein CASSGDSPAYEQYF. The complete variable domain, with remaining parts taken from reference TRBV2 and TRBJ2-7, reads EPEVTQTPSHQVTQMGQEVILRCVPISNHLYFYWYRQILGQKVEFLVSFYNNEISEKSEIFDDQFSVERPDGSNFTLKIRSTKLEDSAMYFCASSGDSPAYEQYFGPGTRLTVT.